What follows is one T cell receptor (beta chain) and its context. There is no known antigen for this receptor. No base-level quality is on record; no much larger clone is a single base apart. TCRbeta CDR3 regions were amplified from genomic DNA by means of the immunoSEQ Assay, a bias-controlled multiplex PCR. The study's own analysis went as follows. The number of nucleated cells in each sample was estimated by amplification of reference gene primers within the assay. To quantify the absolute abundance of each unique TCRbeta CDR3 rearrangement, sequence reads were collapsed and filtered. For each sample, productive Simpson clonality was calculated as the square root of Simpson's diversity index across productive rearrangements. The source is immuneACCESS, and TCRdb retained only in-frame sequences with V and J called. Part of the clones is not carried over; for the studies checked, unresolved V genes explain less than half of this, and the remainder is unexplained. V, J and clone size were drawn from that table, and D and trimming were deduced from the DNA. This sample gives about 210,000 clones in total; around 85% of them show up just once. The ten largest account for under 20% of the sample.

This specimen comes from a study of blood T cell repertoires in COVID-19 (dated by TCRdb to between 2020 and 2021). For context, the study as a whole: Collaborator samples came from the United States, Italy and Spain and covered acute and convalescent phases of COVID-19. The material from the prospective study consisted of cDNA or gDNA derived from T cells, B-cell-depleted T cells, or PBMCs. The dataset comprised deeply sampled blood TCRbeta repertoires from subjects exposed to, actively infected with, or recovered from COVID-19. The repertoires were made available in a free public database intended to serve as a resource for research on the immune response to SARS-CoV-2. Samples came from the ongoing ImmuneRACE study (first 160 participants) plus 1,254 subjects from 6 global collaborators. Sample metadata almost always included a de-identified subject ID, COVID-19 status, age in years and sex. Where available, HLA class I and class II types were obtained from metadata supplied by the sample provider rather than from assay-based typing. Broader findings and caveats from the paper: Clinical and demographic metadata were provided uncurated, with the amount varying by source and participant.

Participants in the prospective study were aged roughly 18 to 100 years, lived in approximately 26 United States geographic areas, and enrolled through a virtual design. In the prospective study, participants were assigned to cohorts based on the clinical history participants reported in a screening survey and a study questionnaire. Recovered participants in ImmuneRACE Cohort 3 were defined as having two consecutive negative NP/OP PCR tests, clearance from a healthcare professional, or resolution of symptoms. In the prospective study, mobile phlebotomists collected whole blood, serum and a nasopharyngeal or oropharyngeal swab from each participant. Participants in the prospective study had the option to provide additional blood draws and questionnaires over a roughly 2-month period. Prospective study blood samples were shipped either frozen or at room temperature before DNA extraction. Trimming accounts for 4 bases at V and 0 bases at J, while the number of junction bases matched to no gene is 3. The CDR3 holds 14 amino acids from the cysteine to the phenylalanine. Of the read, only the CDR3 DNA is kept; its 42 bases are in frame from base 1. The CDR1 and CDR2 encoded by the germline V gene are SNHLY and FYNNEI.

Sequences were obtained from PBMCs or T cells enriched from blood (not recorded which). The sequence derives from a man between 35 and 55 years old who had recovered from COVID-19. The V and J genes are TRBV2 and TRBJ2-7, with 7 central nucleotides matching TRBD2. CDR3 loop: CASSAASGSYEQYF. The DNA sequence reads TGTGCCAGCAGTGCCGCTAGCGGCTCCTACGAGCAGTACTTC.